Below are 4 T cell receptor beta chains sequenced from a single sample in a study of radiotherapy plus CTLA-4 blockade in lung cancer. The assay was immunoSEQ multiplex PCR, and TCRdb's table has in-frame clones only and misses some. The sample comprises about 49,000 clones, around 84% of which are singletons, and approximately 30% rests with the top ten. The input for sequencing was peripheral blood, taken from a patient treated with radiotherapy plus ipilimumab. The receptors stem from a human donor with non-small cell lung cancer whose response to radiotherapy plus ipilimumab could not be evaluated.

The chain uses TRBV4-1 and TRBJ1-1; 8 bases agree with TRBD1. Trimming took 4 bases from V and 0 from J; bases not matched to a gene: 4. Germline V gives CDR1 MGHRA, CDR2 YSYEKL. The CDR3 has 15 residues. The chain's CDR3 is CASSPRGPMNTEAFF. In DNA form, the CDR3 reads TGCGCCAGCAGCCCCAGGGGGCCCATGAACACTGAAGCTTTCTTT.

This sequence joins TRBV5-4 and TRBJ2-7; TRBD2 agrees at 13 bases. The length of the CDR3 is 16 residues. Germline CDR1 reads SGHNT; CDR2 reads YYREEE (reference sequence). V trimming: 4 bases; J trimming: 4 bases; junction bases outside the gene matches: 8. CDR3: CASSPSGLAGVYEQYF. CDR3 sequence (DNA): TGTGCCAGCAGCCCGAGTGGACTAGCGGGAGTGTACGAGCAGTACTTC. Filled out from reference TRBV5-4 and TRBJ2-7, the complete variable domain reads ETGVTQSPTHLIKTRGQQVTLRCSSQSGHNTVSWYQQALGQGPQFIFQYYREEENGRGNFPPRFSGLQFPNYSSELNVNALELDDSALYLCASSPSGLAGVYEQYFGPGTRLTVT.

The chain employs TRBV2 and TRBJ1-5, with no clear D. The germline V and J ends were trimmed by 8 bases and 0 bases, with 8 bases remaining between them. Per the germline V gene, CDR1 is SNHLY and CDR2 is FYNNEI. The CDR3 is 13 residues long. For the CDR3, the DNA is TGTGCCAGCCACCGGGATAGCAATCAGCCCCAGCATTTT. As protein: CASHRDSNQPQHF.

This clone has just one count. The chain employs TRBV27 and TRBJ2-1; D possibly corresponds to TRBD2 (6 bases). V was trimmed by 6 bases and J by 7 bases, leaving 19 bases between them. Per the germline V gene, CDR1 is MNHEY and CDR2 is SMNVEV (reference sequence). The CDR3 runs to 15 residues. CDR3 DNA sequence: TGTGCCAGCAGCAGGGACTCGATAGAAGGTAATGAGCAGTTCTTC. Protein product: CASSRDSIEGNEQFF.